Listed below are T cell receptor beta chains from one sample, sequenced in a study of T-cell memory formation after mild COVID-19. TCRdb ran MiXCR on the 5' RACE reads and lists one entry per CDR3 protein. The data hold about 160,000 distinct CDR3 sequences, with 25% to 40% observed a single time. Sequencing was done on a sample of PBMCs or a T cell subset sorted from them (not recorded which). These receptor sequences come from an adult woman who had mild COVID-19 (a few samples of this study predate the infection). Cell type and time point are not known. Each CDR3 is given with its conserved first and last residue. D genes are given only for firm matches. Some rows mark clone size as missing; the rest say once, few, many or name a class of expanded clone.

-	TRBJ2-1	TRBV6-2/TRBV6-3	-	13	CASSYPGTFEQFF	TGTGCCAGCAGTTACCCAGGGACTTTTGAGCAGTTCTTC
-	TRBJ2-3	TRBV7-9	-	16	CASSSPLGPDTDTQYF	TGTGCCAGCAGCTCCCCCCTGGGCCCTGACACAGATACGCAGTATTTT
TRBD1	TRBJ2-3	TRBV5-1	-	14	CASSSRGPEDTQYF	TGCGCCAGCAGCTCCAGGGGGCCGGAAGATACGCAGTATTTT
TRBD2	TRBJ2-5	TRBV6-1	few	20	CASSRLRSASGLAAKETQYF	TGTGCCAGCAGCCGCCTAAGGTCGGCTTCGGGACTAGCGGCAAAAGAGACCCAGTACTTC
-	TRBJ2-3	TRBV24-1	once	15	CATSERGLSTDTQYF	TGTGCCACCAGTGAAAGGGGCCTCAGCACAGATACGCAGTATTTT
-	TRBJ1-1	TRBV7-6	-	14	CASSSQAQNTEAFF	TGTGCCAGCAGCTCACAGGCCCAGAACACTGAAGCTTTCTTT
-	TRBJ2-1	TRBV2	-	11	CASILGYEQFF	TGTGCCAGCATACTAGGGTATGAGCAGTTCTTC
TRBD2	TRBJ2-1	TRBV5-1	-	15	CASSPTSGGAYEQFF	TGCGCCAGCAGTCCGACTAGCGGGGGGGCGTATGAGCAGTTCTTC
TRBD1	TRBJ2-1	TRBV6-5	-	16	CASSYAPGTGDNEQFF	TGTGCCAGCAGTTACGCCCCCGGGACAGGCGACAATGAGCAGTTCTTC
TRBD2	TRBJ2-7	TRBV27	-	15	CASSAGLAGAYEQYF	TGTGCCAGCAGTGCGGGACTAGCGGGAGCCTACGAGCAGTACTTC
-	TRBJ2-5	TRBV7-9	-	15	CASSLAGAGKETQYF	TGTGCCAGCAGCTTAGCGGGAGCCGGCAAGGAGACCCAGTACTTC
-	TRBJ2-2	TRBV7-9	-	16	CASRPGQRAVSGELFF	TGTGCCAGCAGACCTGGACAGCGGGCGGTCTCCGGGGAGCTGTTTTTT
TRBD2	TRBJ2-5	TRBV5-1	few	15	CASSSFSGAQETQYF	TGCGCCAGCTCTTCCTTCAGCGGGGCACAAGAGACCCAGTACTTC
-	TRBJ1-2	TRBV5-6	-	14	CASSVQGFNYGYTF	TGTGCCAGCAGCGTACAGGGTTTTAACTATGGCTACACCTTC
-	TRBJ1-5	TRBV27	-	18	CASSLRGAGLPPNQPQHF	TGTGCCAGCAGTTTAAGGGGGGCAGGTCTTCCCCCCAATCAGCCCCAGCATTTT
TRBD2	TRBJ2-1	TRBV5-1	few	19	CASSFTRTSGGASYNEQFF	TGCGCCAGCAGCTTCACCCGGACTAGCGGGGGGGCCTCCTACAATGAGCAGTTCTTC
TRBD2	TRBJ2-1	TRBV4-1	-	16	CASSQATSGGYNEQFF	TGCGCCAGCAGCCAAGCCACTAGCGGGGGGTACAATGAGCAGTTCTTC
TRBD2	TRBJ2-3	TRBV12-3/TRBV12-4	-	15	CASRPTSGGSDTQYF	TGTGCCAGCAGGCCGACTAGCGGGGGGAGTGATACGCAGTATTTT
TRBD2	TRBJ2-2	TRBV7-9	few	16	CASSLRLAANTGELFF	TGTGCCAGCAGCTTAAGACTAGCGGCCAACACCGGGGAGCTGTTTTTT
-	TRBJ2-3	TRBV15	-	13	CATSREEWDTQYF	TGTGCCACCAGCAGAGAGGAATGGGATACGCAGTATTTT
-	TRBJ1-2	TRBV21-1	-	11	CASSTAYGYTF	TGTGCCAGCAGCACAGCCTATGGCTACACCTTC
TRBD1	TRBJ2-1	TRBV4-2	-	16	CASSQDDRGHYNEQFF	TGTGCCAGCAGCCAAGACGACAGGGGTCACTACAATGAGCAGTTCTTC
-	TRBJ1-1	TRBV14	few	14	CASSQFRGNTEAFF	TGTGCCAGCAGCCAATTTAGGGGGAACACTGAAGCTTTCTTT
-	TRBJ2-5	TRBV7-3	few	14	CASSSTGIQETQYF	TGTGCCAGCAGCTCCACAGGGATCCAAGAGACCCAGTACTTC
-	TRBJ1-3	TRBV5-1	-	14	CASSATGTGNTIYF	TGCGCCAGCAGCGCTACAGGGACTGGAAACACCATATATTTT
-	TRBJ2-1	TRBV3-1	few	13	CASSQALRNEQFF	TGTGCCAGCAGCCAAGCATTGAGAAATGAGCAGTTCTTC